These 4 T cell receptor beta chains share one sample of origin, sequenced in a study of T-cell memory formation after mild COVID-19. TCRdb reprocessed the 5' RACE reads via MiXCR and lists one record per CDR3 protein. The table has 450,000 to 650,000 distinct CDR3 sequences, roughly a fifth seen once. Sequenced input: PBMCs or a T cell subset sorted from them (not recorded which). The receptors were gathered from an adult woman who had mild COVID-19 (a few samples of this study predate the infection). Cell type and time point are not known.

The CDR3, as DNA: TGTGCCAGCAGCGTAGGACAGATTAGAGGAGAGACCCAGTACTTC. It is translated as CASSVGQIRGETQYF. The genes are TRBV7-2 and TRBJ2-5; tentative D call: TRBD1 (6 bases). Trimming removed 5 bases at V and 4 bases at J, with 17 bases between. CDR1 and CDR2 (germline): SGHTA, FQGNSA. The CDR3 is made up of 15 amino acids.

V is TRBV5-5 and J is TRBJ1-1, with D possibly TRBD1 on 5 matching bases. The germline CDR1 and CDR2 sequences are SGHKS and YYEKEE (reference sequence). V lost 0 bases and J lost 5, with 17 bases in between. This CDR3 comprises 16 residues. The CDR3 region has the DNA TGTGCCAGCAGCTTGGGTGGGTGGGACTTCAGGACTGAAGCTTTCTTT. Translated, it gives CASSLGGWDFRTEAFF.

The chain couples TRBV6-2 or TRBV6-3 to TRBJ2-3, with no clear D. V was clipped by 0 bases and J by 1 base, with 5 bases between them. CDR1 is MNHEY, CDR2 SVGEGT, per germline. This CDR3 spans 14 amino acids. As DNA, the CDR3 is TGTGCCAGCAGTTACTCGGACCGCACAGATACGCAGTATTTT. Protein: CASSYSDRTDTQYF.

The chain uses TRBV7-6 and TRBJ1-2; D ambiguous. Trimming stripped 0 bases from V and 4 bases from J, with 12 bases between. This CDR3 comprises 15 residues. The germline V gene encodes CDR1 SGHVS and CDR2 FNYEAQ. The CDR3 reads CASSLAEGMSYGYTF. In DNA form, the CDR3 reads TGTGCCAGCAGCTTAGCGGAGGGTATGAGCTATGGCTACACCTTC.